Below, 12 T cell receptor beta chains from the same sample are listed, as sequenced in a study of graft-versus-host responses after intestinal transplantation. These TCRs' antigens remain unknown. Profiling relied on immunoSEQ multiplex PCR, and the TCRdb table lists in-frame clones only, not all of them. Of 70,000 or so clones in the sample, about 80% were seen once. The input for sequencing was unstimulated CD4+ T cells sorted from spleen or lymph node cells, taken before transplant. The receptors shown here come from a human donor who was the organ donor for an intestinal transplant.

The V gene is TRBV19, the J gene TRBJ2-2, with 9 nucleotides matching TRBD2. Unmatched junction bases numbered 8, after V lost 5 bases and J lost 7 bases. The CDR3 is 15 residues long. Germline CDR1 and CDR2: LNHDA and SQIVND (reference sequence). CDR3 sequence (DNA): TGTGCCAGTAGTGGGTGGCTAGCGGGGATCGGGGAGCTGTTTTTT. Translation: CASSGWLAGIGELFF.

The CDR3: CSSFPARDSRKIDNEKLFF. Written as DNA, the CDR3 is TGCAGCTCCTTCCCCGCCCGGGACTCCCGGAAAATTGATAATGAAAAACTGTTTTTT. The V call is TRBV29-1, the J call TRBJ1-4, with TRBD1 as a possible D gene (5 bases). Trimming shortened V by 8 bases and J by 4 bases, and 32 bases separated the two germline ends. The CDR3 contains 19 residues. In germline, CDR1 is SQVTM, CDR2 ANQGSEA.

The chain has TRBV29-1 and TRBJ1-1; 9 bases map to TRBD1. V lost 4 bases to trimming and J lost 1 base; unmatched junction nucleotides: 10. Germline V lookup: CDR1 SQVTM, CDR2 ANQGSEA. The CDR3 runs to 16 residues. The CDR3 loop reads CSVATQGAAGNTEAFF. DNA for the CDR3: TGCAGCGTTGCCACACAGGGGGCTGCGGGGAACACTGAAGCTTTCTTT.

This chain joins TRBV7-9 and TRBJ1-1; a weak D match, TRBD1 (6 bases). Germline assignment: CDR1 SEHNR and CDR2 FQNEAQ (reference sequence). The V end was cut by 1 base, the J end by 9 bases, with 15 bases between. The CDR3 runs 14 residues. CDR3 protein: CASSLEAGEGKAFF. In nucleotides, the CDR3 is TGTGCCAGCAGCTTAGAGGCAGGGGAAGGAAAAGCTTTCTTT.

This clone was seen a handful of times. This chain joins TRBV2 and TRBJ2-5; tentative D call: TRBD1 (5 bases). This CDR3 contains 14 residues. The germline V gene encodes CDR1 SNHLY and CDR2 FYNNEI. V lost 4 bases, J lost 2 bases, and 11 bases lay in between. This CDR3 reads CASSVFKGQETQYF. The CDR3, as DNA: TGTGCCAGCAGTGTTTTTAAGGGGCAAGAGACCCAGTACTTC.

Here the CDR3 reads CASAGGQKETQYF. The CDR3 DNA reads as TGTGCCAGCGCAGGGGGGCAGAAAGAGACCCAGTACTTC. The gene calls are TRBV6-6 and TRBJ2-5; tentative D call: TRBD1 (7 bases). CDR3 size: 13 residues. CDR1 MNHNY and CDR2 SVGAGI come from the germline V gene (reference sequence). Between the trimmed V and J ends, which lost 8 bases and 3 bases, there was a span of 13 bases.

The chain joins TRBV5-6 to TRBJ1-1; D might be TRBD1 (5 bases). The CDR3 loop spans 13 amino acids. Germline CDR1 reads SGHDT; CDR2 reads YYEEEE. Trimming cost V 4 bases and J 1 base, with 8 bases left between them. The CDR3 loop is CASSIDRNTEAFF. The CDR3 coding sequence is TGTGCCAGCAGCATAGACAGGAACACTGAAGCTTTCTTT.

This sequence joins TRBV2 and TRBJ1-2, with 8 bases aligning to TRBD1. The CDR3 has 16 residues. The V and J ends lost 2 bases and 2 bases, in that order; junction bases with no gene match: 7. Germline V gives CDR1 SNHLY, CDR2 FYNNEI. CDR3 in amino acids: CASSERGQGRNYGYTF. The CDR3 DNA reads TGTGCCAGCAGTGAAAGAGGACAGGGTAGGAACTATGGCTACACCTTC. Full variable domain (missing parts from reference TRBV2 and TRBJ1-2): EPEVTQTPSHQVTQMGQEVILRCVPISNHLYFYWYRQILGQKVEFLVSFYNNEISEKSEIFDDQFSVERPDGSNFTLKIRSTKLEDSAMYFCASSERGQGRNYGYTFGSGTRLTVV.

CDR3 sequence: CASSHRLAGGQYNEQFF. In nucleotides, the CDR3 is TGTGCCAGCAGTCATCGACTAGCGGGGGGACAATACAATGAGCAGTTCTTC. J is TRBJ2-1 and V is TRBV11-2; TRBD2 aligns across 13 bases. From germline, CDR1 is SGHAT and CDR2 FQNNGV. This CDR3 contains 17 residues. V dropped 6 bases and J dropped 4; count of bases not matched to a gene: 9.

J is TRBJ2-2 and V is TRBV5-1, with D unresolved. In germline, CDR1 is SGHRS, CDR2 YFSETQ. This CDR3 has 14 amino acids. V was shortened by 0 bases and J by 4 bases, with 7 bases between the two germline ends. For the CDR3, the DNA is TGCGCCAGCAGCTTGGGGGCACGCACCGGGGAGCTGTTTTTT. Its translation: CASSLGARTGELFF.

The rearrangement links TRBV14 to TRBJ1-2; possible D gene TRBD1, 6 bases. The CDR3 has 15 residues. Germline V gene data show CDR1 as SGHDN and CDR2 as FVKESK. Trimming left V 0 bases short and J 5 bases short, with 13 bases between. DNA of the CDR3: TGTGCCAGCAGCCAAGATCTTACAGGGCAGTATGGCTACACCTTC. The encoded protein is CASSQDLTGQYGYTF.

The genes are TRBV4-3 and TRBJ2-3; D might be TRBD2 (7 bases). The CDR3 contains 15 residues. Germline V lookup: CDR1 LGHNA, CDR2 YSLEER. Trimming removed 0 bases from V and 6 bases from J, with 13 bases in between. This chain's CDR3 is CASSQDRRGGDTQYF. In DNA, the CDR3 is TGCGCCAGCAGCCAAGATAGGAGGGGGGGCGATACGCAGTATTTT.